This TCR beta chain was captured by sequencing in a study of T cell changes during pregnancy in multiple sclerosis. The table came from immunoSEQ multiplex PCR; TCRdb's copy has only in-frame clones and leaves some out. The sample has around 80,000 clones; over 80% are singletons. V was clipped by 8 bases and J by 2 bases, with 13 bases between them. The CDR3 is 13 residues long. Germline CDR1 reads SGHTA; CDR2 reads FQGNSA. The source material was peripheral blood, sampled before pregnancy. V gene TRBV7-2 combines with J gene TRBJ2-7; the D gene is possibly TRBD1 (5 bases). This receptor was taken from a female donor with multiple sclerosis, enrolled in a pregnancy study. The CDR3 here is CASQGASTYEQYF. DNA for the CDR3: TGTGCCAGCCAAGGGGCCAGCACCTACGAGCAGTACTTC.